The entry below describes one T cell receptor beta chain. The data originate from a study of siplizumab effects on memory and regulatory T cells. This CDR3 is 15 amino acids long. CDR1 is MDHEN and CDR2 is SYDVKM in the germline V gene. Trimming at V came to 1 base and at J to 9 bases, leaving 4 bases not matched to a gene. Measured with immunoSEQ multiplex PCR; TCRdb has only the in-frame clones, and not every one. The repertoire holds under 100,000 clones, with roughly 94% as singletons. The sequence was obtained from a human donor in good health. The chain combines TRBV28 with TRBJ1-6; 9 nucleotides match TRBD1. The sequencing sample was made of non-Treg CD4+ T cells sorted from blood. As DNA, the CDR3 is TGTGCCAGCAGTTTATACAGGGGGCAGAGTTCACCCCTCCACTTT. Encoded protein: CASSLYRGQSSPLHF.